This T cell receptor beta chain was identified during a study of blood T cell repertoires in COVID-19. In the study overall: Acute and convalescent COVID-19 samples came from the United States, Italy and Spain.

In germline, CDR1 is LNHDA, CDR2 SQIVND (reference sequence). The CDR3 covers 13 residues. Trimming took 4 bases from V and 2 from J, leaving 9 bases between them. As regards this clone: Other DNA sequences in the sample encode the same CDR3.

Original analysis: Estimation of nucleated cell counts relied on the amplification of reference gene primers. Only in-frame clones appear in the TCRdb table, and some are missing; sequencing was by immunoSEQ multiplex PCR. V and J calls and clone size come straight from that table; D and trimming were deduced from the DNA. The sample contains roughly 230,000 clones, 88% of which appear only once. The TCR comes from a human donor in a cohort sampled during active COVID-19. Sequences were obtained from peripheral blood. The chain joins TRBV19 to TRBJ2-7; no definite D call. CDR3 loop: CASSSPGTYEQYF. The CDR3 DNA is TGTGCCAGTAGTAGCCCAGGAACCTACGAGCAGTACTTC.